This is a list of T cell receptor beta chains from one sample in a study of T cell responses to AZD1222 COVID-19 vaccine. Here immunoSEQ multiplex PCR was the method, and the copy in TCRdb shows in-frame clones only, minus some. The table lists approximately 140,000 clones, over 85% of them singletons. The specimen was peripheral blood, collected on day 0 of AZD1222 vaccination. Receptors were obtained from an adult in good health. Each CDR3 is given with its conserved first and last residue. The D gene is left open where the match is weak. Only some rows state a clone size, as once, few, many or a class for expanded clones.

D gene,J gene,clone size,V gene,CDR3 protein,CDR3 DNA
.,TRBJ1-1,few,TRBV4-1,CASSQEARLNTEAFF,TGCGCCAGCAGCCAAGAGGCCAGATTGAACACTGAAGCTTTCTTT
.,TRBJ2-5,once,TRBV27,CASSLSAQETQYF,TGTGCCAGCAGTTTATCAGCCCAAGAGACCCAGTACTTC
.,TRBJ1-1,.,TRBV28,CASSLTGWRVNTEAFF,TGTGCCAGCAGTCTAACAGGGTGGAGGGTAAACACTGAAGCTTTCTTT
TRBD1,TRBJ2-7,.,TRBV6-2/TRBV6-3,CASSHRGDGSYEQYF,TGTGCCAGCAGTCACAGGGGCGATGGCTCCTACGAGCAGTACTTC
TRBD1,TRBJ1-2,.,TRBV28,CASRWTGGVYGYTF,TGTGCCAGCAGATGGACAGGGGGCGTCTATGGCTACACCTTC
.,TRBJ1-1,.,TRBV27,CASSLNSPTSEAFF,TGTGCCAGCAGTTTAAACTCCCCGACATCTGAAGCTTTCTTT
.,TRBJ2-7,.,TRBV27,CASAKRGGDSYEQYF,TGTGCCAGCGCAAAAAGAGGGGGGGATTCCTACGAGCAGTACTTC
.,TRBJ2-4,once,TRBV5-6,CASSLAGENIQYF,TGTGCCAGCAGCTTGGCAGGGGAAAACATTCAGTACTTC
.,TRBJ1-5,.,TRBV5-6,CASTAGTLSNQPQHF,TGTGCCAGCACCGCTGGGACTCTTAGCAATCAGCCCCAGCATTTT
.,TRBJ1-1,.,TRBV28,CASSWAGDSYTEAFF,TGTGCCAGCAGTTGGGCGGGGGACTCTTACACTGAAGCTTTCTTT
TRBD2,TRBJ2-3,few,TRBV13,CASSRDGLAGGISTDTQYF,TGTGCCAGCAGCCGAGACGGACTAGCGGGAGGGATAAGCACAGATACGCAGTATTTT
TRBD1,TRBJ1-3,.,TRBV9,CASSAGTDGNTIYF,TGTGCCAGCAGCGCCGGGACAGATGGAAACACCATATATTTT
.,TRBJ2-7,.,TRBV27,CASSHFGSYEQYF,TGTGCCAGCAGTCACTTTGGATCGTACGAGCAGTACTTC
TRBD1,TRBJ2-4,once,TRBV15,CATSTSTGGAPKNIQYF,TGTGCCACCAGCACCTCGACAGGGGGCGCCCCCAAAAACATTCAGTACTTC
.,TRBJ2-1,.,TRBV12-3/TRBV12-4,CASSSVFRNEQFF,TGTGCCAGCAGTTCTGTCTTTAGGAATGAGCAGTTCTTC